This TCR beta chain was found in a study of control samples from healthy donors and cancer patients. This CDR3 comprises 15 residues. V shed 4 bases and J shed 3 bases, with 14 bases lying between them. CDR1 and CDR2 from the germline V gene are SGHRS and YFSETQ. Using immunoSEQ multiplex PCR, the repertoire was profiled, and TCRdb retains in-frame clones only, with some absent. In the table there are under 90,000 clones, approximately 92% of which are singletons. The sample was blood. The chain uses TRBV5-1 and TRBJ1-5; D gene uncertain. The sequence derives from a woman aged 55-69 years in good health. In DNA, the CDR3 is TGCGCCAGCAGCCGAGAAGGAGGATTCAATCAGCCCCAGCATTTT. It yields the protein CASSREGGFNQPQHF.